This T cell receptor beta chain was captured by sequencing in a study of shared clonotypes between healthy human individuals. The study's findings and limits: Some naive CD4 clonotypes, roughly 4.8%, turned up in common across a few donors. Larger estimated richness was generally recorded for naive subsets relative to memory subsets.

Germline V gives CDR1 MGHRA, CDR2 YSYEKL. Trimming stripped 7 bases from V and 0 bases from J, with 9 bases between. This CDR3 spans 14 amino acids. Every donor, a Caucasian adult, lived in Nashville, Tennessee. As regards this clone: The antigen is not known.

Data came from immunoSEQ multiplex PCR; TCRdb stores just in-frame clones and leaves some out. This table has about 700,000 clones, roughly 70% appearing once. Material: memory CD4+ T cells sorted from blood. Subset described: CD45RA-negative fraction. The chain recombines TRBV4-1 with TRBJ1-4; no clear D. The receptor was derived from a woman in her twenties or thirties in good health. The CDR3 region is CASKTVATNEKLFF. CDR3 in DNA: TGCGCCAGCAAAACAGTGGCAACTAATGAAAAACTGTTTTTT.